This T cell receptor beta chain was sequenced for a study of vaccination effects on CD4 cells after COVID-19 (dated by TCRdb to between 2021 and 2024). About the study as a whole: In the ViraFEST assay, PBMC were stimulated with viral peptide pools, and TCR sequencing was then used to find antigen-specific CD4+ T cell clonotypes based on their expansion. SARS-CoV-2 spike-specific CD4+ TCR repertoires from before and after mRNA vaccination were compared in COVID-19 convalescent patients and in infection-naive vaccine recipients. Cultures from other donors in the study were sequenced with the Oncomine TCR Beta short-read assay on an Illumina iSeq 100. Altogether, some 10 COVID-19 convalescent patients and several SARS-CoV-2-naive healthy vaccine recipients made up the full study. Across the study, the median time from the second dose to post-vaccine sampling was 72 days (range 14 to 241). Some 2 million PBMC per well were cultured in IMDM with about 4.5% human AB serum, 8.5 to 10 IU/ml IL-2 and gentamicin, plus 10 ug/ml peptides.

What the work shows at the level of the full study, not this receptor alone: Among healthy vaccine recipients, nearly all vaccine-induced clones were SARS-CoV-2 mono-reactive, and just 1 of 255 was cross-reactive with common cold coronaviruses. At late post-vaccination timepoints, both infection-induced and vaccine-induced clones showed marked clonal contraction, consistent with waning T cell responses. The study was limited by a small number of convalescent patients and lacked early post-infection timepoints.

Turning to this clone: There is no known antigen for this receptor. Base qualities are not provided; no much larger clone lies one nucleotide away.

Trimming takes 2 bases from V and 5 bases from J, and the germline ends sit 7 bases apart. CDR1 LNHDA and CDR2 SQIVND were looked up in the germline V gene (reference sequence). Counted from cysteine to phenylalanine, this CDR3 has 13 amino acids. Only the CDR3 DNA is retained, 39 bases long and in frame from the first base. The library was prepared using the immunoSEQ multiplex PCR assay. TCR beta CDR3 sequencing was performed on DNA from the cultured, isolated CD4+ T cells. Per the authors' processing: The analysis removed non-productive TCR sequences, trimmed reads to the CDR3 region, and retained only CDR3s that were 7 or more amino acids long. Antigen-specific clonotypes were identified with the MANAFEST web app by comparing expansion in peptide wells against reference cultures. For clones to be considered positive, expansion at FDR<0.05 versus reference and all other wells, an odds ratio above 5, and a frequency above 0.1% in two replicate wells were required. Cross-reactive clonotypes were defined as significantly expanded in SARS-CoV-2 spike wells and in at least one common cold coronavirus spike condition. Levenshtein distance calculated with the stringdist R package was used to assess CDR3 similarity, and unrooted trees were constructed with ape in R 3.6.1. TCRdb retrieved this table from immuneACCESS and kept in-frame rearrangements only. Not all clones are present; in checked studies, unresolved V genes account for under half, and no reason is known for the remainder. That table supplies the V and J calls and clone size; D and trimming were determined from the DNA. This sample gives 66,000 or so clones in total; 65% to 80% of them show up just once. Roughly 2.2% of the sample comes from the top ten.

After less than 13 days of culture, CD4+ T cells were isolated with the EasySep CD4+ T cell isolation kit. Participants received two doses of either the BNT162b2 or the mRNA-1273 mRNA SARS-CoV-2 vaccine. None of the healthy vaccine recipients had a prior SARS-CoV-2 infection, which was confirmed by nucleocapsid antibody tests that came back negative both before and after vaccination. On days 3 and 7, half of the culture medium was replaced with fresh IL-2-containing medium. Unless noted otherwise, every peptide stimulation condition was grown in triplicate wells. Using Ficoll-Paque Plus gradient centrifugation, PBMC were separated from whole blood and then either used fresh or cryopreserved at -140C. The QIAamp micro DNA kit was used to extract genomic DNA from the cultured CD4+ T cells.

The origin of this receptor is a human donor who received a COVID-19 vaccine. The V and J segments used are TRBV19 and TRBJ1-5; too little of a D gene remains to name it. The sequences come from CD4+ T cells from PBMCs cultured without peptide, collected after COVID-19 vaccination. The DNA is TGTGCCAGTAGTATATCCAGCGATCAGCCCCAGCATTTT. The translation is CASSISSDQPQHF. Full variable domain (CDR3 extended with the reference TRBV19 and TRBJ1-5 proteins): DGGITQSPKYLFRKEGQNVTLSCEQNLNHDAMYWYRQDPGQGLRLIYYSQIVNDFQKGDIAEGYSVSREKKESFPLTVTSAQKNPTAFYLCASSISSDQPQHFGDGTRLSIL.